Each of the 31 T cell receptor beta chains below was sequenced from the same sample in a study of response to subunit inactivated influenza vaccine. TCRdb re-derived calls from the RT-PCR reads in MiXCR, one entry per CDR3 protein. The sample includes roughly 710,000 distinct CDR3 sequences, less than 15% of them seen just once. This specimen was PBMCs from blood, taken 14 to 15 days before vaccination. The origin of the receptors is a man in his fifties or sixties who received an inactivated influenza vaccine.

The V and J genes are TRBV6-2 or TRBV6-3 and TRBJ2-1; 12 nucleotides agree with TRBD2. CDR1 is MNHEY and CDR2 is SVGEGT in the germline V gene. Germline trimming cut 2 bases from V and 4 bases from J; bases unmatched to any gene: 3. The length of the CDR3 is 16 residues. The chain's CDR3 is CASSYRGLAGYNEQFF. The CDR3 DNA reads as TGTGCCAGCAGTTACAGGGGACTAGCGGGTTACAATGAGCAGTTCTTC.

V is TRBV5-1 and J is TRBJ2-5; a weak D match, TRBD1 (5 bases). The CDR3 is 17 residues long. Trimming removed 0 bases from V and 4 bases from J, with 19 bases in between. Germline lookup yields CDR1 SGHRS and CDR2 YFSETQ. CDR3 nucleotides: TGCGCCAGCAGCTTGGGAATGGACACGGTGGGTGTAGAGACCCAGTACTTC. This translates into CASSLGMDTVGVETQYF.

This sequence joins TRBV14 and TRBJ2-7; D gene uncertain. The V end lost 1 base, the J end lost 2 bases, and 15 bases lay between the germline ends. This CDR3 is 16 amino acids long. The germline V gene encodes CDR1 SGHDN and CDR2 FVKESK. CDR3 sequence (DNA): TGTGCCAGCAGCCAAGGAACTCGAAGCCCACCCTACGAGCAGTACTTC. It specifies CASSQGTRSPPYEQYF.

A few counts support this clonotype. This chain connects TRBV29-1 to TRBJ2-4; perhaps TRBD1 as D (5 bases). Trimming left V 6 bases short and J 2 bases short, with 14 bases between. The CDR3 extends over 14 amino acids. In germline, CDR1 is SQVTM, CDR2 ANQGSEA. Here the CDR3 DNA reads TGCAGCGTCGCCCCCAGGGCAACCAAAAACATTCAGTACTTC. This translates into CSVAPRATKNIQYF.

The genes are TRBV12-3 or TRBV12-4 and TRBJ2-2, with a tentative D call TRBD2 (5 bases). V lost 2 bases and J lost 5, with 15 bases in between. CDR3 length: 16 residues. CDR3 bases: TGTGCCAGCAGTTTAATGGGTCTAGCCACGACCGGGGAGCTGTTTTTT. It encodes CASSLMGLATTGELFF.

The chain has TRBV7-6 and TRBJ2-6; TRBD1 agrees at 7 bases. Germline CDR1 is SGHVS and CDR2 is FNYEAQ. The CDR3 covers 15 residues. V lost 5 bases, J lost 2 bases, and 3 bases stayed unmatched. This CDR3 reads CASSEGGAGANVLTF. Written as DNA, the CDR3 is TGTGCCAGCAGCGAAGGGGGCGCTGGGGCCAACGTCCTGACTTTC.

Only a few counts were recorded for this clonotype. This chain connects TRBV15 to TRBJ2-7, with D possibly being TRBD1 (6 bases). The V end was cut by 8 bases, the J end by 2 bases, with 13 bases between. The germline gives CDR1 LNHNV, CDR2 YYDKDF (reference sequence). This CDR3 comprises 13 residues. The CDR3: CATSMAGAYEQYF. The DNA for the CDR3 is TGTGCCACCTCCATGGCAGGGGCCTACGAGCAGTACTTC.

J is TRBJ1-2 and V is TRBV5-1; D remains unclear. Germline V lookup: CDR1 SGHRS, CDR2 YFSETQ. The V and J ends lost 4 bases and 6 bases respectively, with 16 bases between them. The CDR3 covers 14 residues. The CDR3 sequence: CASSGIRSTDGYTF. The CDR3 DNA follows: TGCGCCAGCAGCGGGATCAGGTCTACGGATGGCTACACCTTC.

This clonotype was detected ten times or more. V usage is TRBV28 and J usage is TRBJ2-1; 13 bases line up with TRBD2. Germline V gene sequence: CDR1 MDHEN, CDR2 SYDVKM. This CDR3 spans 17 amino acids. J lost 3 bases, V lost 4 bases, and 6 bases had no gene match. The CDR3 loop is CASSSSGTSGNYNEQFF. DNA of the CDR3: TGTGCCAGCAGTTCCTCCGGGACTAGCGGGAACTACAATGAGCAGTTCTTC.

CDR3 nucleotide sequence: TGTGCCAGCAGCTTTACTAAGGGGGCCGGGGAGACCCAGTACTTC. Protein: CASSFTKGAGETQYF. The chain links TRBV7-2 to TRBJ2-5; 7 bases line up with TRBD1. CDR1 is SGHTA and CDR2 is FQGNSA in the germline V gene. V trimming: 3 bases; J trimming: 5 bases; junction bases outside the gene matches: 9. The CDR3 length is 15 residues.

This clonotype has a count of ten or more. The J gene is TRBJ2-1, the V gene TRBV12-3 or TRBV12-4, with TRBD2 as a possible D gene (6 bases). Trimming removed 5 bases at V and 5 bases at J, with 16 bases between. CDR3 length: 15 residues. CDR3: CASSISGGVNNEQFF. The CDR3, as DNA: TGTGCCAGCAGTATATCGGGCGGGGTAAACAATGAGCAGTTCTTC.

This clonotype was seen only a few times. The gene calls are TRBV29-1 and TRBJ2-2; D may be TRBD2 (5 bases). Germline loops: CDR1 SQVTM, CDR2 ANQGSEA. Deletions cut 6 bases from V and 4 bases from J, with 15 bases between. CDR3 size: 14 residues. DNA for the CDR3: TGCAGCGTCGTCCGGGGTGGGAGCACCGGGGAGCTGTTTTTT. Translation: CSVVRGGSTGELFF.

The rearrangement links TRBV19 to TRBJ1-2; D might be TRBD1 (6 bases). The V end was cut by 5 bases, the J end by 2 bases, with 15 bases between. This CDR3 is 15 amino acids long. Germline V gives CDR1 LNHDA, CDR2 SQIVND (reference sequence). The CDR3 protein is CASSSIAGGNYGYTF. CDR3 DNA sequence: TGTGCCAGTAGTTCAATAGCTGGGGGCAACTATGGCTACACCTTC.

The chain couples TRBV27 to TRBJ1-3; D is unresolved. This CDR3 has 12 residues. CDR1 and CDR2 (germline): MNHEY, SMNVEV (reference sequence). V dropped 6 bases and J dropped 4 bases, with 7 bases sitting between them. This chain's CDR3 is CASSRTGNTIYF. The CDR3 nucleotides are TGTGCCAGCAGCCGGACGGGAAACACCATATATTTT.

This clonotype came up a few times. This chain connects TRBV19 to TRBJ1-1; 11 positions match TRBD1. This CDR3 comprises 14 residues. V gave up 3 bases and J gave up 6 bases; unmatched junction bases: 3. In germline, CDR1 is LNHDA, CDR2 SQIVND (reference sequence). The CDR3 sequence: CASSIGQGASEAFF. The CDR3 bases are TGTGCCAGTAGTATCGGACAGGGGGCATCTGAAGCTTTCTTT.

This clonotype was picked up many times. This chain joins TRBV7-9 and TRBJ1-1, with a possible D match to TRBD1 (5 bases). Germline CDR1 is SEHNR and CDR2 is FQNEAQ (reference sequence). The V end was cut by 5 bases, the J end by 7 bases, with 11 bases between. The length of the CDR3 is 12 residues. CDR3 nucleotides: TGTGCCAGCAGCCCTATGGGGGATGAAGCTTTCTTT. It specifies CASSPMGDEAFF. Together with reference TRBV7-9 and TRBJ1-1, the CDR3 gives the full variable domain: DTGVSQNPRHKITKRGQNVTFRCDPISEHNRLYWYRQTLGQGPEFLTYFQNEAQLEKSRLLSDRFSAERPKGSFSTLEIQRTEQGDSAMYLCASSPMGDEAFFGQGTRLTVV.

This clonotype was counted between two and nine times. At one end, the junction sequence differs from germline, possibly due to a read error. The chain uses TRBV6-1 and TRBJ2-2; 7 bases are shared with TRBD1. CDR1 is MNHNS and CDR2 is SASEGT in the germline V gene. The CDR3 runs 12 residues. The CDR3 nucleotides read TGTGCCAGCGGTGACAGGGCCGGGGAGCTGTTTTTT. This gives the protein CASGDRAGELFF.

The V call is TRBV7-2, the J call TRBJ2-7; the D call may be TRBD1 or TRBD2 (5 bases each). The CDR3 is made up of 16 amino acids. The germline V gene has CDR1 SGHTA and CDR2 FQGNSA. Trimming took off 5 bases at V and 2 bases at J, with 19 bases between the two ends. As DNA, the CDR3 is TGTGCCAGCAGCATAGAGTGGGGGAGAGAGACCTACGAGCAGTACTTC. It is translated as CASSIEWGRETYEQYF.

This rearrangement joins TRBV5-5 to TRBJ2-2; D possibly corresponds to TRBD2 (5 bases). Germline lookup yields CDR1 SGHKS and CDR2 YYEKEE (reference sequence). The CDR3 contains 18 residues. V was trimmed by 5 bases and J by 3 bases, leaving 23 bases between them. For the CDR3, the DNA is TGTGCCAGCAGTCATGGGCCACCAGTGGAGGACTACACCGGGGAGCTGTTTTTT. Translation gives CASSHGPPVEDYTGELFF.

Ten or more counts support this clonotype. The chain links TRBV5-5 to TRBJ1-5; D gene uncertain. Trimming took 0 bases from V and 7 from J, leaving 11 bases between them. This CDR3 contains 14 residues. In germline, CDR1 is SGHKS, CDR2 YYEKEE (reference sequence). CDR3 nucleotide sequence: TGTGCCAGCAGCTTGGTTTTAGTCGGCCAGCCCCAGCATTTT. Encoded protein: CASSLVLVGQPQHF.

The V gene is TRBV2, the J gene TRBJ2-2; perhaps D is TRBD1 or TRBD2 (6 bases each). The CDR3 has 15 amino acids. V lost 2 bases and J 4 bases, leaving 11 bases between the germline ends. Per germline, CDR1 SNHLY and CDR2 FYNNEI. Here the CDR3 DNA reads TGTGCCAGCAGTGAATCGGGGGCCGGCACCGGGGAGCTGTTTTTT. It is translated as CASSESGAGTGELFF.

This clonotype has just a few counts. The rearrangement links TRBV30 to TRBJ1-3; TRBD1 matches 8 bases. J was trimmed by 4 bases and V by 0 bases; bases with no gene match: 11. The CDR3 totals 17 residues. Germline V gives CDR1 GTSNPN, CDR2 SVGIG (reference sequence). The CDR3 coding sequence is TGTGCCTGGAGTGTACTGGCTGCAGGGGGCAGAGGAAACACCATATATTTT. Encoded protein: CAWSVLAAGGRGNTIYF.

This clonotype was counted ten times or more. The CDR3 DNA sequence: TGTGCCAGCAGCTTAGCGTCCGGGTTTCAAGAGACCCAGTACTTC. It is translated as CASSLASGFQETQYF. J is TRBJ2-5 and V is TRBV7-9, with D uncertain. The germline CDR1 and CDR2 sequences are SEHNR and FQNEAQ (reference sequence). Trimming stripped 0 bases from V and 2 bases from J, with 10 bases between. The CDR3 runs to 15 residues. The whole variable domain, remainder taken from reference TRBV7-9 and TRBJ2-5, is DTGVSQNPRHKITKRGQNVTFRCDPISEHNRLYWYRQTLGQGPEFLTYFQNEAQLEKSRLLSDRFSAERPKGSFSTLEIQRTEQGDSAMYLCASSLASGFQETQYFGPGTRLLVL.

The V and J genes are TRBV29-1 and TRBJ2-7, with D perhaps TRBD2 (6 bases). Germline V CDR1 and CDR2: SQVTM, ANQGSEA. The CDR3 is made up of 13 amino acids. The germline V and J ends were trimmed by 6 bases and 9 bases, with 21 bases remaining between them. CDR3 sequence: CSVPTSLGLGQYF. DNA for the CDR3: TGCAGCGTACCCACTAGCCTCGGCCTTGGGCAGTACTTC.

CDR3 nucleotides: TGTGCCAGCAGTGAAGTGGCCGGGGGCACAGATACGCAGTATTTT. This sequence encodes CASSEVAGGTDTQYF. This rearrangement joins TRBV6-1 to TRBJ2-3; possible D gene TRBD2, 5 bases. The V end lost 1 base, the J end lost 1 base, and 9 bases lay between the germline ends. Germline CDR1 and CDR2: MNHNS and SASEGT. The CDR3 is made up of 15 amino acids.

This chain connects TRBV29-1 to TRBJ1-1; unclear D gene. Trimming stripped 8 bases from V and 1 base from J, with 11 bases between. Germline CDR1 is SQVTM and CDR2 is ANQGSEA. The CDR3 spans 12 residues. The CDR3 here is CSPGSGNTEAFF. The CDR3 DNA sequence: TGCAGCCCTGGGAGCGGGAACACTGAAGCTTTCTTT.

This clonotype has at least ten counts. The chain combines TRBV10-3 with TRBJ1-6, with unresolved D. Trimming removed 3 bases at V and 3 bases at J, with 3 bases between. The CDR3 has 13 residues. Germline lookup yields CDR1 ENHRY and CDR2 SYGVKD. The CDR3 spells CAISEIYNSPLHF. DNA for the CDR3: TGTGCCATCAGTGAAATCTATAATTCACCCCTCCACTTT.

V and J are TRBV7-2 and TRBJ1-5, with unresolved D. Trimming shortened V by 1 base and J by 6 bases, and 13 bases separated the two germline ends. The CDR3 length is 15 residues. The germline CDR1 and CDR2 sequences are SGHTA and FQGNSA. In DNA form, the CDR3 reads TGTGCCAGCAGCTTAGGGTATGGGAGCCCTCAGCCCCAGCATTTT. As protein: CASSLGYGSPQPQHF.

This sequence joins TRBV27 and TRBJ2-7; 13 nucleotides align to TRBD2. J lost 5 bases, V lost 5 bases, and 9 bases had no gene match. CDR1 and CDR2 (germline): MNHEY, SMNVEV (reference sequence). There are 16 residues in the CDR3. Here the CDR3 reads CASSQIGTSGIHEQYF. The CDR3, as DNA: TGTGCCAGCAGTCAAATAGGGACTAGCGGGATCCACGAGCAGTACTTC.

The chain employs TRBV20-1 and TRBJ2-3; D not resolved. CDR1 is DFQATT, CDR2 SNEGSKA, per germline (reference sequence). The CDR3 consists of 13 residues. V lost 4 bases to trimming and J lost 1 base, with 9 bases between them. The CDR3 DNA follows: TGCAGTGCTACGGTCGCCGGCACAGATACGCAGTATTTT. Translated: CSATVAGTDTQYF.

The chain couples TRBV4-2 to TRBJ2-1; 8 nucleotides match TRBD2. Germline assignment: CDR1 LGHNA and CDR2 YNFKEQ. This CDR3 spans 14 amino acids. With V trimmed by 0 bases and J by 13 bases, 8 bases remained unmatched. The CDR3 sequence is CASSQDGGREAQFF. For the CDR3, the DNA is TGTGCCAGCAGCCAAGATGGAGGGCGGGAGGCCCAGTTCTTC.